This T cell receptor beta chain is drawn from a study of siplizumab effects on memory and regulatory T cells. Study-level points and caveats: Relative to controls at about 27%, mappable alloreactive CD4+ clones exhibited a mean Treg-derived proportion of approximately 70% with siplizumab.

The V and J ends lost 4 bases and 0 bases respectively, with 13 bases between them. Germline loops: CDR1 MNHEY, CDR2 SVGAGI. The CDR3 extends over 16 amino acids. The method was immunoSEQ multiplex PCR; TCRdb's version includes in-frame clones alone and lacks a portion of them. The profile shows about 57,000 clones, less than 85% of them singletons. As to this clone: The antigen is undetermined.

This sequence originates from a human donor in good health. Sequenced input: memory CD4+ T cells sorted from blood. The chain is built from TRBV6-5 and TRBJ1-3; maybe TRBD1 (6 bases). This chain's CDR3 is CASSLGTKNSGNTIYF. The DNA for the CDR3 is TGTGCCAGCAGTTTAGGGACAAAAAACTCTGGAAACACCATATATTTT.